The clone carrying this T cell receptor beta chain came up a few times. Its antigen is as yet unknown. These data belong to a study of T cells after yellow fever vaccination. As for the study in general: SMART-Seq v4 Ultra Low Input prepared libraries from low-cell fractions. Study findings and constraints: Clonotypes found in both CD4 and CD8 compartments made up a small share. Post-booster reappearance was seen for most primary-vaccination clones (about 96% CD4, around 90% CD8).

A 5'RACE template-switching step, the method used to make TCR cDNA, added a universal primer site and UMIs. Each CDR3 protein is one row after TCRdb ran MiXCR on the 5' RACE reads. The data show some 560,000 distinct CDR3 sequences, roughly 19% seen once. The clonotype originates from a man younger than 45 who received the YFV17D yellow fever vaccine. The sequencing used PBMCs, collected 15 days after the yellow fever booster vaccination.

CDR3: CASSRGVSYNEQFF. The CDR3 nucleotides read TGCGCCAGCAGCCGCGGGGTTTCGTACAATGAGCAGTTCTTC. V usage is TRBV4-3 and J usage is TRBJ2-1; TRBD2 is a possible D gene (6 bases). Germline CDR1 reads LGHNA; CDR2 reads YSLEER. The CDR3 has 14 amino acids. Trimming removed 4 bases at V and 4 bases at J, with 11 bases between.